A selection of T cell receptor beta chains follows, all from one sample in a study of shared clonotypes between healthy human individuals. Sequencing used immunoSEQ multiplex PCR; TCRdb keeps in-frame clones, though not all of them. The data show 450,000 or so clones, over 60% seen once. Input material: PBMCs. Receptor source: a woman in her thirties or forties in good health. Some clones in this sample may be carry-over from other donors' samples. The CDR3 runs from the conserved cysteine through the conserved F or W. D genes are given only for firm matches. Only some rows state a clone size, as once, few, many or a class for expanded clones.

abundance	v_gene	j_gene	d_gene	CDR3aa	CDR3nt
NA	TRBV4-1	TRBJ2-5	NA	CASSQVGRPTNQETQYF	TGCGCCAGCAGCCAAGTGGGCAGGCCAACTAATCAGGAGACCCAGTACTTC
few	TRBV30	TRBJ1-2	NA	CAWSTPGVYGYTF	TGTGCCTGGAGTACCCCCGGGGTCTATGGCTACACCTTC
NA	TRBV9	TRBJ2-3	TRBD1	CASSLTGTDTDTQYF	TGTGCCAGCAGCTTAACCGGGACAGACACAGATACGCAGTATTTT
NA	TRBV6-6	TRBJ2-2	NA	CASQTRGTTITGELFF	TGTGCCAGCCAAACCCGAGGGACAACGATCACCGGGGAGCTGTTTTTT
NA	TRBV27	TRBJ2-6	TRBD2	CASSSPGLAGNSGSGANVLTF	TGTGCCAGCAGTTCCCCGGGACTAGCGGGGAACTCCGGCTCTGGGGCCAACGTCCTGACTTTC
once	TRBV18	TRBJ2-7	TRBD2	CVSSPALLAGGEQYF	TGTGTCAGCTCACCAGCCCTTCTAGCGGGAGGCGAGCAGTACTTC
few	TRBV29-1	TRBJ1-2	NA	CSVGADYGYTF	TGCAGCGTTGGAGCAGACTATGGCTACACCTTC
once	TRBV9	TRBJ2-3	NA	CASSVDPARLSTDTQYF	TGTGCCAGCAGCGTAGATCCGGCCAGGCTAAGCACAGATACGCAGTATTTT
many	TRBV4-1	TRBJ2-7	TRBD2	CASSRTPGLAQLGQYF	TGCGCCAGCAGCCGCACGCCCGGACTAGCTCAACTCGGTCAGTACTTC
NA	TRBV7-2	TRBJ1-2	TRBD1	CASSPGQGASGYTF	TGTGCCAGCAGCCCGGGACAGGGGGCCAGTGGCTACACCTTC
NA	TRBV14	TRBJ1-2	TRBD1	CASTRDSGYGYTF	TGTGCCAGTACTAGGGACAGCGGCTATGGCTACACCTTC
NA	TRBV28	TRBJ1-5	NA	CASSLWAVSNQPQHF	TGTGCCAGCAGTTTATGGGCGGTTAGCAATCAGCCCCAGCATTTT
NA	TRBV6-6	TRBJ2-7	TRBD1	CASSFPGQGYEQYF	TGTGCCAGCAGTTTCCCGGGACAGGGGTACGAGCAGTACTTC
NA	TRBV2	TRBJ2-1	NA	CASSLDAYNEQFF	TGTGCCAGCAGTCTCGACGCTTACAATGAGCAGTTCTTC
NA	TRBV5-1	TRBJ2-7	NA	CASKLTARSYEQYF	TGCGCCAGCAAACTGACAGCACGCTCCTACGAGCAGTACTTC
NA	TRBV7-3	TRBJ2-1	TRBD2	CASSLRTSGIFDEQFF	TGTGCCAGCAGCTTAAGGACTAGCGGGATTTTCGATGAGCAGTTCTTC
NA	TRBV4-3	TRBJ2-7	NA	CASSQNRGSYEQYF	TGCGCCAGCAGCCAAAACCGGGGGTCCTACGAGCAGTACTTC
NA	TRBV2	TRBJ1-5	NA	CASSESLRDQPQHF	TGTGCCAGCAGTGAATCCCTTCGGGATCAGCCCCAGCATTTT